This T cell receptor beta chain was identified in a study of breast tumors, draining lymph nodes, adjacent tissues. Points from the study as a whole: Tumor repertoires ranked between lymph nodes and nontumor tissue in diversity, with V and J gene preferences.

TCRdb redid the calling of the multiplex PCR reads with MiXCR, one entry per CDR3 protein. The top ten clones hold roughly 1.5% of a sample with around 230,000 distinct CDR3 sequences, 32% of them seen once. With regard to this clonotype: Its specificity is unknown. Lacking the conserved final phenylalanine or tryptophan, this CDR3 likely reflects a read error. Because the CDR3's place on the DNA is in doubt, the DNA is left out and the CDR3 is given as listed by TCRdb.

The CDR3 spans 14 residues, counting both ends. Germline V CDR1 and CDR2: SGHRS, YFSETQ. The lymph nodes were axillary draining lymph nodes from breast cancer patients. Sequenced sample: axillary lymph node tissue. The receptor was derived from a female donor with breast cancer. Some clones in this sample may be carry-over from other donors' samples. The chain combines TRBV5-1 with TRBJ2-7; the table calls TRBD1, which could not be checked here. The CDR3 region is CASSRGGSSYERYL.